This TCR beta chain was recorded in a study of control samples from healthy donors and cancer patients. Trimming removed 8 bases at V and 0 bases at J, with 10 bases between. This CDR3 has 14 amino acids. Germline CDR1 is MNHEY and CDR2 is SVGAGI. Clones were sequenced by immunoSEQ multiplex PCR, and TCRdb holds only the in-frame ones, with some missing. The sample lists more than 70,000 clones; less than 95% were seen once. This TCR was sampled from a woman younger than 45 in good health. The chain combines TRBV6-5 with TRBJ2-2, with D perhaps matching TRBD1 (6 bases). Input material: blood. CDR3 protein: CASVEGANTGELFF. Here the CDR3 DNA reads TGTGCCAGCGTAGAGGGGGCGAACACCGGGGAGCTGTTTTTT.